This TCR beta chain was documented in a study of cytomegalovirus exposure and HLA in healthy donors listed by TCRdb under 2017. About the investigation overall: In an earlier analysis of roughly 590 of the donors, under 300 Gb of sequence data and approximately 100 million unique TCR beta sequences from about 180 million T cells were reported. Roughly five DR-DQ haplotypes were handled as single units for association and clustering because linkage in the cohort was strong. An earlier analysis of approximately 640 of the donors applied high-throughput TCR beta sequencing to assess whether each TCR beta V gene segment acted as functional or pseudogenic. The study aimed to test whether cataloging public T cell receptors could reveal signatures of past pathogen exposure. To study patterns of TCR occurrence, a later analysis re-analyzed previously published TCR beta repertoires from several hundred donors and added high-resolution HLA genotyping. Genome-wide SNP genotypes for about three fifths of the roughly 670 donors were used in a later genetic analysis, which treated that subset as a discovery cohort. Of the roughly 400 genotyped donors, 75% to 85% were placed in the genetic ancestry cluster associated with self-reported Caucasian donors. Using immunosequencing, the study profiled T cell repertoires from 500 to 800 subjects and related those repertoires to cytomegalovirus serostatus. Across around 400 genotyped donors of the cohort, an average of roughly 230,000 unique TCR beta nucleotide sequences per donor were sequenced, and approximately 17% of those sequences were non-productive. To predict cytomegalovirus infection status, the study brought together high-throughput TCR immunosequencing, statistical association of individual TCRs with disease status, and machine learning. An early release that covered around 590 HLA-typed donors contained 300 to 350 gigabases of sequencing data and 75 million to 100 million unique TCR sequences. Typing coverage varied by locus: roughly 620-640 donors for A, B, C, DRB1 and DQB1; approximately 520 for DQA1; about 590 for DPA1; some 470 for DPB1. Both class I and class II loci were covered by HLA typing, at four-digit resolution. A separate validation cohort of about 110 different subjects was used in addition to the roughly 670-subject first cohort. Donor age, sex, ethnicity and CMV serostatus were compiled alongside the repertoire data. Every repertoire in the discovery cohort had been generated on one and the same sequencing platform. The later analysis used no new phenotypic data to find candidate immune exposures, relying instead on TCR beta sequences and their occurrence across donors. On the study overall, not on this receptor specifically: Because HLA typing was missing for some donors at each locus, association tests included only the typed subset. Across donors, most TCR sequences were observed very rarely, whereas some public TCRs were present in many individuals. The classifier was reported to diagnose cytomegalovirus status with high specificity and sensitivity in both the original and validation cohorts. Linkage disequilibrium might explain the correlated functional status among segregating V segments, but an unknown experimental factor could not be ruled out. When HLA alleles, especially DR and DQ, strongly co-occurred, attributing TCR associations to individual alleles was difficult. Roughly 17 rarely observed V segments, including chromosome 9 orphons, were excluded from the earlier analysis of several hundred of the donors because counts were too low. A later analysis found that most CMV-associated TCR beta chains appeared HLA-restricted, with HLA associations seemingly driven largely by CMV exposure. Some IMGT-functional V segments, including TRBV6-2 and TRBV6-3, could not be told apart with the 87-base-pair reads, so those segments were excluded. In a later analysis, several top co-occurrence clusters were reported to appear linked to parvovirus B19, influenza, CMV and Epstein-Barr virus. For the cohort, immune exposure information was limited to CMV serostatus. An earlier analysis of approximately 500 of the donors showed that most TCR beta V segments appeared in productive rearrangements either about 87% or about 30% of the time, which broadly matched IMGT annotations. Compared with the approximately 670-donor mean, donors in an Asian-associated ancestry cluster had fewer N-insertions in productive TCRs, according to a later genetic analysis. The sequencing pipeline was judged likely to have produced a cluster of highly shared sequence variants as a technical artifact. The cohort was sequenced for TCR beta chains only, and without alpha or paired-chain data the features that could be detected were limited. A later analysis associated 15,000 to 20,000 TCR beta sequences with specific HLA alleles at a false discovery rate of 0.05. Roughly uniform sequencing depth across donors was assumed in presence/absence analyses, although this assumption may not hold. In a later analysis, HLA-associated TCR beta chains showed more clonal expansion and lower generation probabilities than non-associated chains that were equally common. V-gene and J-gene trimming of TCR beta chains was associated with a missense DCLRE1C variant in a later genetic analysis, and the association was replicated in an independent cohort. The authors suggested that the approach could potentially be extended to other disease states and immunological phenotypes. In vitro tests confirmed that three of the cytomegalovirus-associated TCR beta chains recognize cytomegalovirus antigens. A further reported finding was that TCR beta sequences accurately predicted the HLA-A and HLA-B alleles for most subjects in the first cohort. The study listed approximately 160 TCR beta chains as associated with cytomegalovirus. In a later analysis, TCR association rates were found to vary across HLA loci, with the most associated TCRs seen for DRB1 alleles and the fewest for HLA-C alleles.

V is pared back by 3 bases and J by 3 bases, with 14 bases lying between the germline termini. The CDR3 covers 15 residues, taking in both the cysteine and the phenylalanine. Of the read, only the CDR3 DNA is kept; its 45 bases are in frame from base 1. The germline V gene gives CDR1 as LGHNA and CDR2 as YSLEER. Libraries were constructed by the immunoSEQ multiplex PCR assay. The multiplex PCR relied on a mix of 60 forward primers for TCR Vbeta segments and 13 reverse primers for TCR Jbeta segments. The CDR3 region of rearranged TCR beta genes was amplified from genomic DNA by a multiplex PCR assay. The Illumina HiSeq System was used to sequence the amplified TCR beta libraries as 87-base-pair reads. In the original analysis: In a later analysis, tens of millions of unique TCR beta chains were counted across the 650 to 750 repertoires, and around 10 million of these chains were shared by at least two donors. Raw reads were error-corrected and collapsed into unique sequences by a nearest-neighbor algorithm in which closely related sequences were merged to remove PCR and sequencing errors. To assign V, D and J gene segments, CDR3 sequences were aligned to IMGT reference sequences. For a sequence to be retained, a match of at least six nucleotides was required to both a V gene segment and a J gene segment. Rearrangements were classified as productive when the CDR3 lacked stop codons and remained in frame with V and J, and all other rearrangements were classified as non-productive. CDR3 was defined according to IMGT convention as the region running from the second conserved V-encoded cysteine to the conserved J-encoded phenylalanine. The earlier analysis of about 560 of the donors excluded any sequence lacking an unambiguous match to a single V gene segment. In an earlier analysis of more than 500 of the donors, a V segment was called functional when productive rearrangements were above 56.7%, and segregating when the standard deviation between donors exceeded 5%. A statistical classification framework was developed to diagnose cytomegalovirus status using the catalog of TCR beta chain sequences. A later analysis assigned V and J genes by comparing TCR nucleotide sequences with IMGT/GENE-DB human TR gene sequences. A later analysis assigned CDR3 sequences and most-parsimonious VDJ recombination scenarios with the TCRdist pipeline. In a later analysis, each TCR beta chain was defined by its CDR3 amino acid sequence together with its V-gene family, and reads without a unique V-gene family were excluded. To address suspected cross-contamination and a sequencing artifact, a later analysis removed approximately 590 highly shared, low-generation-probability nucleotide sequences. A later analysis calculated a clonal expansion index for each public chain from normalized within-repertoire ranks of inferred template counts. In a later analysis, generation probabilities were computed with a VDJ recombination model fitted to out-of-frame rearrangements, and the resulting probabilities were checked against IGoR. In a later analysis, TCR-TCR, TCR-HLA and TCR-CMV co-occurrence was scored with hypergeometric tests, and a repertoire-size bias correction was applied to TCR pairs. False discovery rates were estimated in a later analysis by permuting HLA or CMV assignments 20 times. In a later analysis, co-occurring TCRs were grouped using DBSCAN, and TCRdist sequence similarity was added for clustering within HLA-allele-positive subsets. Repertoires with fewer than 30,000 or more than 120,000 public chains, plus five repertoires with anomalous nucleotide sharing, were excluded from co-occurrence clustering. TCRdb mirrors the immuneACCESS table, restricted to in-frame sequences. Some clones are absent from its copies; in checked studies, under half trace to an unresolved V gene, and the reason for the others is unknown. D and trimming were read from the DNA, whereas the V and J calls and clone size are those reported in that table. This sample comprises 150,000 to 200,000 clones, about 75% of them detected only once. The ten top clones hold 7.4% of the sample.

Notes on this clone: No cognate antigen has been identified for it. No clone much larger than this one lies a single base away; base qualities are absent.

The cohort comprised under 700 healthy bone marrow donors. Cohort members were all nominally healthy when sampled, although unrecorded immune exposures were likely present. The donor was CMV seropositive and belonged to the group of around 300 seropositive cohort members. Every donor gave a peripheral blood sample, and the peripheral blood mononuclear cells from that sample were used for TCR beta sequencing. Genomic DNA extraction from the blood cell samples was performed with the Qiagen DNeasy Blood Extraction Kit. The sequenced material came from PBMCs. The rearrangement joined TRBV4-3 to TRBJ1-1, and perhaps TRBD1 as D gene, on 5 matching bases. This sequence originates from a male donor in good health and CMV-seropositive. The DNA sequence is given as TGCGCCAGCAGCCAGTTGGCCCGGGGGGACACTGAAGCTTTCTTT. Its translation reads: CASSQLARGDTEAFF.